The source of this T cell receptor beta chain is a study of brain T cells in children with intractable seizures. Sequencing used immunoSEQ multiplex PCR; TCRdb keeps in-frame clones, though not all of them. The sample includes hundreds of thousands of clones, over 90% seen only once; the top ten take 4.5% to 7%. As for this clone: Its antigen is undetermined.

Specified time point: blood from clinic visit 5 months post-surgery; TSC patient then seizure free. Sequencing was limited to surgery cases with top T cell transcript signatures in brain tissue. General study results and limits: HCMV serostatus was not known, and viral specificity came from CDR3 similarity only.

The V gene lost 2 bases and the J gene lost 5 bases, with 14 bases spanning the gap. The CDR3 extends over 15 amino acids. CDR1 SGHKS and CDR2 YYEKEE come from the germline V gene (reference sequence). The clonotype was recovered from a boy in the first two years of life with tuberous sclerosis and intractable seizures. The chain is built from TRBV5-5 and TRBJ1-5; no clear D. The sequences come from peripheral blood, collected more than 4 months after surgery. CDR3 DNA: TGTGCCAGCAGCTTCCGCACAGATGGTGATCAGCCCCAGCATTTT. This encodes CASSFRTDGDQPQHF.